This T cell receptor (beta chain) emerged from a study of blood T cell repertoires in COVID-19. In the study's own analysis: The authors estimated nucleated cell counts from reference gene primer amplification. Assay: immunoSEQ multiplex PCR; the TCRdb copy retains only in-frame clones and omits some. V and J calls and clone size are copied from that table; D and trimming were computed from the DNA. The data hold 120,000 to 150,000 clones, with roughly 85% observed a single time. V was trimmed by 2 bases and J by 9 bases, leaving 8 bases between them. CDR3 length: 12 amino acids. Per the germline V gene, CDR1 is MDHEN and CDR2 is SYDVKM.

The chain recombines TRBV28 with TRBJ1-5; D is ambiguous. Material for sequencing was peripheral blood. The receptor was derived from a man aged 50 to 59 with acute or convalescent COVID-19. The CDR3 DNA is TGTGCCAGCAGTTTAGCCCGGGGGCCCCAGCATTTT. Translation gives CASSLARGPQHF. Filled out from reference TRBV28 and TRBJ1-5, the complete variable domain reads DVKVTQSSRYLVKRTGEKVFLECVQDMDHENMFWYRQDPGLGLRLIYFSYDVKMKEKGDIPEGYSVSREKKERFSLILESASTNQTSMYLCASSLARGPQHFGDGTRLSIL.